Listed below are T cell receptor beta chains from one sample, sequenced in a study of T cells in localized non-small cell lung cancer. Assay: immunoSEQ multiplex PCR; the TCRdb copy retains only in-frame clones and omits some. Found here are 2,500 to 3,500 clones, about 29% of them singletons; the top ten hold approximately 22%. This specimen consisted of lung tumor tissue, obtained before any cancer treatment. Every receptor here comes from a woman between 40 and 69 years old with stage I squamous cell lung carcinoma. CDR3s include the opening cysteine and the closing phenylalanine or tryptophan.

CDR3: CASSPRELAGKNIQYF; J: TRBJ2-4; V: TRBV11-3
CDR3: CASSSGDRENSPLHF; J: TRBJ1-6; V: TRBV5-1
CDR3: CAWSFGRDREQFF; J: TRBJ2-1; V: TRBV30
CDR3: CASLRTRTDTQYF; J: TRBJ2-3; V: TRBV7-8
CDR3: CASSDSQETQYF; J: TRBJ2-5; V: TRBV6-8
CDR3: CASTRQENTEAFF; J: TRBJ1-1; V: TRBV9
CDR3: CASSVPSGNTIYF; J: TRBJ1-3; V: TRBV10-2
CDR3: CASSPPTGGYGELFF; J: TRBJ2-2; V: TRBV18
CDR3: CASSQSRETQYF; J: TRBJ2-5; V: TRBV14
CDR3: CASRELAGFYNEQFF; J: TRBJ2-1; V: TRBV9
CDR3: CASYPTPGQSNQPQHF; J: TRBJ1-5; V: TRBV6-8
CDR3: CASTTGGGTDTQYF; J: TRBJ2-3; V: TRBV19
CDR3: CAWSWGTPDTQYF; J: TRBJ2-3; V: TRBV30
CDR3: CASSPRGGYNSPLHF; J: TRBJ1-6; V: TRBV9
CDR3: CAWSVQTDTQYF; J: TRBJ2-3; V: TRBV30
CDR3: CASSFGSGATGELFF; J: TRBJ2-2; V: TRBV25-1
CDR3: CASSYSPASYEQYF; J: TRBJ2-7; V: TRBV6-8
CDR3: CASSPRLAGIIFQETQYF; J: TRBJ2-5; V: TRBV28
CDR3: CASSLGTGVSYGYTF; J: TRBJ1-2; V: TRBV11-3
CDR3: CASRPQGLGDTQYF; J: TRBJ2-3; V: TRBV9